This entry describes one T cell receptor beta chain. Its specificity is not known. The CDR3 is 15 amino acids. The V and J ends lost 3 bases and 5 bases respectively, with 14 bases between them. Germline V lookup: CDR1 KGHDR, CDR2 SFDVKD. The record originates from a study of T-cell memory formation after mild COVID-19. Study results and limitations: Clones shrinking between day 15 and 85 showed a balanced CD4/CD8 split, and those that grew later tilted toward CD4+. CD4+ contracting clones lay mainly in CM and EM, CD8+ ones in EMRA.

TCRdb processed the 5' RACE reads anew with MiXCR; each CDR3 protein has one entry. This table has 200,000 to 250,000 distinct CDR3 sequences, about 11% appearing once. The source of this sequence is a man aged 18 to 29 who had mild COVID-19 (a few samples of this study predate the infection). Cell type and time point are not known. The rearrangement links TRBV24-1 to TRBJ2-3; possible D gene TRBD2, 5 bases. Sample: PBMCs or a T cell subset sorted from them (not recorded which). The CDR3 DNA is TGTGCCACCAGTGATCCGGCGGGCGTAGGAGATACGCAGTATTTT. Protein: CATSDPAGVGDTQYF.